This T cell receptor (beta chain) was sequenced during a study of cytomegalovirus exposure and HLA in healthy donors. Study summary: Ancestry clustering placed about 80% of several hundred genotyped donors in the Caucasian-associated cluster.

Study-level results: Confirmation was obtained in vitro that a few CMV-associated chains are specific for CMV antigens. CMV serostatus was the sole immune exposure data available.

It was with 60 Vbeta and 13 Jbeta primers that the PCR ran. The method was immunoSEQ multiplex PCR; TCRdb's version includes in-frame clones alone and lacks a portion of them. The sample gives 110,000 to 150,000 clones, 80% of which show up once; about 4.3% is in the top ten. On this clone itself: Its antigen is not known.

V was clipped by 4 bases and J by 1 base, with 14 bases between them. Germline values: CDR1 SGHTA, CDR2 FQGNSA. The CDR3 is made up of 15 amino acids. What was sequenced was PBMCs. The TCR comes from a man aged 35 to 55 in good health and CMV-seronegative. This chain links TRBV7-2 with TRBJ2-7; D is ambiguous. DNA for the CDR3: TGTGCCAGCAGCTATCTAGTGGTGAGTTCCTACGAGCAGTACTTC. Translated, it gives CASSYLVVSSYEQYF. The entire variable domain, with the rest obtained from reference TRBV7-2 and TRBJ2-7, is as follows: GAGVSQSPSNKVTEKGKDVELRCDPISGHTALYWYRQSLGQGLEFLIYFQGNSAPDKSGLPSDRFSAERTGGSVSTLTIQRTQQEDSAVYLCASSYLVVSSYEQYFGPGTRLTVT.